This T cell receptor (beta chain) was identified during a study of human T cells and chemical hapten exposure. Note on this clonotype: The antigen is not known.

Overall study results and limits: No alteration of TCRs above 1 in 1000 frequency was seen with DPC sensitization.

Time point here: patch test 3, about 24 weeks after DPC sensitization. Regarding treatment: therapeutic diphenylcyclopropenone sensitization with weekly scalp DPC. V lost 8 bases, J lost 8 bases, and 6 bases stayed unmatched. Germline V gene lookup returns CDR1 SQVTM and CDR2 ANQGSEA. This CDR3 has 12 amino acids. TCRdb re-analysed the RACE reads in MiXCR, keeping a single row per CDR3 protein. The sample has 70,000 to 90,000 distinct CDR3 sequences, roughly a tenth seen once; the top ten hold around 3.7%. V gene TRBV29-1 combines with J gene TRBJ2-1, with TRBD1 identical over 10 bases. The specimen was whole blood, collected in connection with sensitization to the hapten diphenylcyclopropenone (DPC). The receptor was derived from a woman between 50 and 59 years old with alopecia areata. Some clones in this sample may be carry-over from other donors' samples. This CDR3 is CSSGTGAHEQFF. The CDR3 DNA sequence: TGCAGCTCCGGGACAGGGGCCCATGAGCAGTTCTTC.